This T cell receptor (beta chain) was retrieved from a study of cytomegalovirus exposure and HLA in healthy donors. Study results and limitations: CMV antigen specificity was confirmed in vitro for a few CMV-associated chains.

Germline values: CDR1 SGHDN, CDR2 FVKESK. Unmatched junction bases numbered 1, after V lost 0 bases and J lost 5 bases. The CDR3 has 14 residues. Donors counted as nominally healthy when sampled, yet unrecorded immune exposures were likely. In regard to this clone: The target antigen is unknown.

Researchers ran the PCR with 60 Vbeta and 13 Jbeta primers. The data were produced by immunoSEQ multiplex PCR, yet TCRdb's version contains in-frame clones alone and is incomplete. This sample has over 200,000 clones, with about 78% found just once. This receptor was taken from a male donor in good health and CMV-seronegative. The sequenced sample consisted of PBMCs. The chain has TRBV14 and TRBJ2-3; 8 bases agree with TRBD2. The CDR3 coding sequence is TGTGCCAGCAGCCAAGACGGGAGGGGAGATACGCAGTATTTT. Residues: CASSQDGRGDTQYF.